Listed below are T cell receptor beta chains from one sample, sequenced in a study of PD-L1 blockade in urothelial cancer. The repertoire was sequenced with immunoSEQ multiplex PCR; TCRdb's copy has only in-frame clones and lacks some. The table lists 100,000 to 150,000 clones, approximately 84% of them singletons. The sample was PBMCs, taken around atezolizumab (anti-PD-L1) treatment. These receptors were collected from a man in his fifties or sixties with urothelial cancer. The CDR3 runs from the conserved cysteine through the conserved F or W. A D gene is named only where the DNA matches it firmly. Clone size appears in some rows only: once, few, many, or a class for an expanded clone.

d_call j_call clone_size v_call cdr3_nt cdr3_aa
- TRBJ1-6 - TRBV2 TGTGCCAGCTCTCACCGACAGAGCTCCTATAATTCACCCCTCCACTTT CASSHRQSSYNSPLHF
- TRBJ2-1 - TRBV18 TGTGCCAGCTCACCACCTTCATACAATGAGCAGTTCTTC CASSPPSYNEQFF
- TRBJ1-1 - TRBV2 TGTGCCAGCAGTGGGGCCAGCCTGAACACTGAAGCTTTCTTT CASSGASLNTEAFF
- TRBJ1-5 - TRBV19 TGTGCCAGCTGGACTTCGGGTCAGCCCCAGCATTTT CASWTSGQPQHF
TRBD2 TRBJ2-3 - TRBV18 TGTGCCAGCTCACCACGGGTACCCTCTAGCGGGAGCACAGATACGCAGTATTTT CASSPRVPSSGSTDTQYF
TRBD1 TRBJ2-7 - TRBV11-2 TGTGCCAGCAGCCCCTCCTACGTCGGCGACAGGGGCTACGAGCAGTACTTC CASSPSYVGDRGYEQYF
- TRBJ1-6 - TRBV28 TGTGCCAGCAGTGAGACCAGGGCTTATAATTCACCCCTCCACTTT CASSETRAYNSPLHF
- TRBJ1-2 - TRBV9 TGTGCCAGCAGCCCTTGGGTGGGGGGAATCGATGGCTACACCTTC CASSPWVGGIDGYTF
- TRBJ2-7 - TRBV19 TGTGCCAGTAGTGTCGTCAGGGGCTCCTACGAGCAGTACTTC CASSVVRGSYEQYF
TRBD2 TRBJ2-1 few TRBV6-1 TGTGCCAGCAGTCGTCGGGAGGGCAATGAGCAGTTCTTC CASSRREGNEQFF
- TRBJ2-7 - TRBV28 TGTGCCAGCAGTTTTTTACCGAAGAAGACAGAAAAGGGCCCACTCTACGAGCAGTACTTC CASSFLPKKTEKGPLYEQYF
TRBD1 TRBJ1-2 - TRBV27 TGTGCCAGCAGAAAGACAGGGCCAGCTAACTATGGCTACACCTTC CASRKTGPANYGYTF
- TRBJ1-1 few TRBV4-1 TGCGCCAGCAGCCAAGGAGCGGGGGGGGGTTCGAACACTGAAGCTTTCTTT CASSQGAGGGSNTEAFF
TRBD1 TRBJ1-2 many TRBV6-5 TGTGCCAGCAGTACCCGGACAGGGGTCGTCTATGGCTACACCTTC CASSTRTGVVYGYTF
TRBD2 TRBJ2-1 - TRBV7-3 TGTGCCAGCAGCTTAGCGGGAGGTTACAATGAGCAGTTCTTC CASSLAGGYNEQFF
- TRBJ1-4 - TRBV18 TGTGCCAGCTCACAAACCGACAGCCCGAATGAAAAACTGTTTTTT CASSQTDSPNEKLFF
TRBD1 TRBJ2-6 - TRBV5-4 TGTGCCAGCAGTCCATCGACAGGGGACGTCCTGACTTTC CASSPSTGDVLTF
TRBD1 TRBJ1-2 - TRBV19 TGTGCCAGTAGTTCCGGGACAGGGTTTAACTATGGCTACACCTTC CASSSGTGFNYGYTF
TRBD2 TRBJ2-1 few TRBV7-7 TGTGCTAGCAGCTTAGGGAGGGAAGATGAGCAGTTCTTC CASSLGREDEQFF
- TRBJ2-1 - TRBV7-2 TGTGCCAGCAGCTTGGAGAGCTCCTCGGGGGAGCAGTTCTTC CASSLESSSGEQFF
TRBD1 TRBJ1-1 - TRBV5-6 TGTGCCAGCAGCCTACAGACAGGGAGAAACGTTGAAGCTTTCTTT CASSLQTGRNVEAFF
TRBD2 TRBJ2-5 few TRBV4-1 TGCGCCAGCAGTTGGGATCCAGCGGGACTCCAAGAGACCCAGTACTTC CASSWDPAGLQETQYF
- TRBJ2-7 - TRBV5-6 TGTGCCAGCAGCTTGGTTGGGTTAGCCACCTACGAGCAGTACTTC CASSLVGLATYEQYF
- TRBJ1-3 - TRBV2 TGTGCCAGCACCCAAGCGTTGACAGGCGGAAACACCATATATTTT CASTQALTGGNTIYF
- TRBJ1-5 - TRBV7-2 TGTGCCAGCAGCCCAGTAAGTAGCAATCAGCCCCAGCATTTT CASSPVSSNQPQHF
- TRBJ1-3 - TRBV5-4 TGTGCCAGCAGCTTGTTGACCGAATCCTATCGGGCTGGAAACACCATATATTTT CASSLLTESYRAGNTIYF
- TRBJ1-2 - TRBV4-1 TGCGCCAGCAGCCAAGGGACCGGGACTTACTATGGCTACACCTTC CASSQGTGTYYGYTF
- TRBJ2-7 once TRBV7-9 TGTGCCAGCAGCTTATGGATCGGACAGTCCTACGAGCAGTACTTC CASSLWIGQSYEQYF
- TRBJ1-4 - TRBV9 TGTGCCAGCAGCGTAGCTCCGGGGGGCGGAGAAGGAAAACTGTTTTTT CASSVAPGGGEGKLFF
- TRBJ2-5 - TRBV15 TGTGCCACCAGCAGACCGCTAGGCGCGACCCAGTACTTC CATSRPLGATQYF
TRBD2 TRBJ2-7 - TRBV7-9 TGTGCCAGCAGCCCCGCCCGACTAGCTTACGAGCAGTACTTC CASSPARLAYEQYF
- TRBJ2-1 once TRBV2 TGTGCCAGCAGTGAGGAACTAGCCGTCTACAATGAGCAGTTCTTC CASSEELAVYNEQFF